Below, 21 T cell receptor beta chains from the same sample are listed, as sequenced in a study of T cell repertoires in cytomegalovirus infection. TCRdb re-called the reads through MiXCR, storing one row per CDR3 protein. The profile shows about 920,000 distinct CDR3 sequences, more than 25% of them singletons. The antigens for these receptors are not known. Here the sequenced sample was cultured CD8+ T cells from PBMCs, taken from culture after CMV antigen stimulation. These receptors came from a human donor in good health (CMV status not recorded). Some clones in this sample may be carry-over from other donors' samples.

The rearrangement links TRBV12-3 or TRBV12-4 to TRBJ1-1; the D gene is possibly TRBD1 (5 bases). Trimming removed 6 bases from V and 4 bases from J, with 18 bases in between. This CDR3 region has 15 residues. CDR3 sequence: CASSPPGLGGTEAFF. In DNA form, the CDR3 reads TGTGCCAGCAGCCCACCGGGACTCGGGGGCACTGAAGCTTTCTTT.

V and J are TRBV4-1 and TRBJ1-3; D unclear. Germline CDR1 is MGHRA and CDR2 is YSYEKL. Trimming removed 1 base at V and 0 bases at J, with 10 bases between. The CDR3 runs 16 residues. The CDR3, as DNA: TGCGCCAGCAGCCAAGGAGGGTCCGACTCTGGAAACACCATATATTTT. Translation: CASSQGGSDSGNTIYF.

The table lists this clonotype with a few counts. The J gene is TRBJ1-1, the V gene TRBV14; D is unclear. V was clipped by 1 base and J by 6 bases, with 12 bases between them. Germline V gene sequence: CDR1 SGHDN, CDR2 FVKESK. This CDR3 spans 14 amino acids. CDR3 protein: CASSQVKGGAEAFF. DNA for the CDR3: TGTGCCAGCAGCCAAGTTAAGGGAGGCGCTGAAGCTTTCTTT.

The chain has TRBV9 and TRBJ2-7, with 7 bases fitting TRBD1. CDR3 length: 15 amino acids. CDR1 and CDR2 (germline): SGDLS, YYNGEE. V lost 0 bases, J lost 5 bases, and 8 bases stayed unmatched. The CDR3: CASSVEGDTGDEQYF. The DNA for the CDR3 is TGTGCCAGCAGCGTAGAGGGGGACACAGGGGACGAGCAGTACTTC.

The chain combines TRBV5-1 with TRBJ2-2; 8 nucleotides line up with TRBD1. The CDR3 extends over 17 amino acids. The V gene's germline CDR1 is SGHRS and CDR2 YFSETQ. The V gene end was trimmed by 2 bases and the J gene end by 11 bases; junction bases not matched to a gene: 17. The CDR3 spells CASSFGITARGQGELFF. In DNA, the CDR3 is TGCGCCAGCAGCTTCGGTATTACGGCCAGGGGGCAAGGCGAGCTGTTTTTT.

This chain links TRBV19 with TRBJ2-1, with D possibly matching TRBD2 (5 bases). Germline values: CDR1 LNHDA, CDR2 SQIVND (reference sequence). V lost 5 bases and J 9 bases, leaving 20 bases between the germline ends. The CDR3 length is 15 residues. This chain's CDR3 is CASSSLDGDPGEQFF. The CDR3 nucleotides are TGTGCCAGTAGTTCATTGGACGGGGATCCAGGTGAGCAGTTCTTC. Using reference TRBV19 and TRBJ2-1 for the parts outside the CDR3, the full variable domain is DGGITQSPKYLFRKEGQNVTLSCEQNLNHDAMYWYRQDPGQGLRLIYYSQIVNDFQKGDIAEGYSVSREKKESFPLTVTSAQKNPTAFYLCASSSLDGDPGEQFFGPGTRLTVL.

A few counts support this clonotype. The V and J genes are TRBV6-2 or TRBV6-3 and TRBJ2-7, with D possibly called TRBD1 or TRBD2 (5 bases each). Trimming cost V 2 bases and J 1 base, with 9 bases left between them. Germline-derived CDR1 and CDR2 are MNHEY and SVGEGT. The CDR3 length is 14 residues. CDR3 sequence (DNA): TGTGCCAGCAGTTACGGGGACGGATCCTACGAGCAGTACGTC. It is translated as CASSYGDGSYEQYV.

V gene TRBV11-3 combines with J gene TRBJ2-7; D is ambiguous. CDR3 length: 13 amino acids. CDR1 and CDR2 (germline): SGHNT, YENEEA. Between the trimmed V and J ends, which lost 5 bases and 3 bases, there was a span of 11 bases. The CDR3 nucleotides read TGTGCCAGCAGCCCTCCATCCGACTACGAGCAGTACTTC. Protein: CASSPPSDYEQYF.

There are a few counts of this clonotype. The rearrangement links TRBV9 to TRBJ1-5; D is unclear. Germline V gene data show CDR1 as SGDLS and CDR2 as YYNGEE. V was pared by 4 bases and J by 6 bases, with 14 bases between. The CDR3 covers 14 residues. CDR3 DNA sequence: TGTGCCAGCAGCCGAACTTCGGGCCCTCAGCCCCAGCATTTT. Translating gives CASSRTSGPQPQHF.

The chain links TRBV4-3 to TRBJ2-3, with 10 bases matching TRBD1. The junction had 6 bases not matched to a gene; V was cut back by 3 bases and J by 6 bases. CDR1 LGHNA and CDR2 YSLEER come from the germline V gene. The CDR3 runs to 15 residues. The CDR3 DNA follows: TGCGCCAGCAGCCATGGGACAGGGGATGGGGATACGCAGTATTTT. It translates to CASSHGTGDGDTQYF.

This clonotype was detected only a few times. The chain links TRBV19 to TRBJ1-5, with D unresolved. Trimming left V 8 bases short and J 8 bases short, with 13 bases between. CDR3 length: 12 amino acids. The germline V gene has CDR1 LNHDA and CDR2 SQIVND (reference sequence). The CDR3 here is CASGVRMEPQHF. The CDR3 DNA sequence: TGTGCCAGTGGGGTCAGGATGGAGCCCCAGCATTTT.

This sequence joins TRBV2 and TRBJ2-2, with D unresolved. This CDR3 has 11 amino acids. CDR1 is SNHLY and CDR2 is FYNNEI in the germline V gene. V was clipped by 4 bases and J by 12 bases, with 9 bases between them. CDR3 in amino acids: CASSGPRKLFF. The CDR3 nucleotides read TGTGCCAGCAGTGGCCCAAGAAAGCTGTTTTTT.

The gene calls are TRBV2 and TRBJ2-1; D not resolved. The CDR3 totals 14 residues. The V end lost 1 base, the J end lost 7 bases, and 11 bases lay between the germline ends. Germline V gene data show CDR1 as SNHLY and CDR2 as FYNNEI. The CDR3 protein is CASSEGDLVNEQFF. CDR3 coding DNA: TGTGCCAGCAGTGAAGGGGATCTAGTTAATGAGCAGTTCTTC.

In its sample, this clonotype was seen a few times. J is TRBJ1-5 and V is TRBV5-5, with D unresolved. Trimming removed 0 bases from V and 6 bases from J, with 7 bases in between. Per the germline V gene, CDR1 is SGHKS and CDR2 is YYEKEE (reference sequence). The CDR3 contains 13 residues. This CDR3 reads CASSLGIGQPQHF. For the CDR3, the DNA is TGTGCCAGCAGCTTGGGGATTGGTCAGCCCCAGCATTTT.

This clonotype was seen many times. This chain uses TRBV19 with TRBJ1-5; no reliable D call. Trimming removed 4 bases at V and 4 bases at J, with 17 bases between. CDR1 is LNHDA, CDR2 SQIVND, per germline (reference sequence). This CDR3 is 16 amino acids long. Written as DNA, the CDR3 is TGTGCCAGTAGTACGCGACTTTCACAAGGAAATCAGCCCCAGCATTTT. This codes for CASSTRLSQGNQPQHF.

CDR3 sequence reads: CASSVTGGTNYGYTF. The CDR3 region has the DNA TGCGCCAGCAGCGTGACAGGGGGAACTAACTATGGCTACACCTTC. The rearrangement links TRBV5-1 to TRBJ1-2; TRBD1 agrees at 9 bases. V lost 4 bases, J lost 0 bases, and 4 bases stayed unmatched. This CDR3 has 15 residues. Germline values: CDR1 SGHRS, CDR2 YFSETQ.

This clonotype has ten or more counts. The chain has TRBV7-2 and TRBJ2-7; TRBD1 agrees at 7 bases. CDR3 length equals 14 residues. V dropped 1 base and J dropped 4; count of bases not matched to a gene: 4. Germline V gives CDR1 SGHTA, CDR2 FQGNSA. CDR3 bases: TGTGCCAGCAGCTTAGGACAGGGTTGGTACGAGCAGTACTTC. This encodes CASSLGQGWYEQYF. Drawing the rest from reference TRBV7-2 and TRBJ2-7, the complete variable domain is GAGVSQSPSNKVTEKGKDVELRCDPISGHTALYWYRQSLGQGLEFLIYFQGNSAPDKSGLPSDRFSAERTGGSVSTLTIQRTQQEDSAVYLCASSLGQGWYEQYFGPGTRLTVT.

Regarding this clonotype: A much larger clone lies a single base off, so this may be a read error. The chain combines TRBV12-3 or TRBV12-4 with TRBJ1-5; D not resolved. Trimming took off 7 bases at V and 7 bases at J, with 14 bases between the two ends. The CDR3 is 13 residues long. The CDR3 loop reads CASNGPENQPQHF. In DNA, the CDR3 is TGTGCCAGCAATGGACCGGAGAACCAGCCCCAGCATTTT.

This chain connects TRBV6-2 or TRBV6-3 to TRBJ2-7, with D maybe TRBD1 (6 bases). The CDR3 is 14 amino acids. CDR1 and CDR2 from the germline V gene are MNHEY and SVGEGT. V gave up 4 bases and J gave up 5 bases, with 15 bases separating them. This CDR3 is CASSSPLTGNEQYF. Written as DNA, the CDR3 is TGTGCCAGCAGTTCTCCCCTCACAGGGAACGAGCAGTACTTC.

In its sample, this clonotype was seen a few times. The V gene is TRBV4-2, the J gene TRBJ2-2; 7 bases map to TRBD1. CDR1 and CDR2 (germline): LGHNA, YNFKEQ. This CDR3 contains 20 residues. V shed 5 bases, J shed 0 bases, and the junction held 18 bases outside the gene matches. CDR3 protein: CASSDRQGYLPVANTGELFF. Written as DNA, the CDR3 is TGTGCCAGCAGCGACCGACAGGGCTACCTACCCGTTGCGAACACCGGGGAGCTGTTTTTT.

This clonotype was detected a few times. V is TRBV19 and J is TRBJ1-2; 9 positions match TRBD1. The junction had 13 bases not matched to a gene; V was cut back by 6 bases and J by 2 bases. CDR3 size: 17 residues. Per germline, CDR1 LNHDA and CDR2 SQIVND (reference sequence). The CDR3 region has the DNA TGTGCCAGTAGGCACGGACTCACAGGGGGCGGAAACTATGGCTACACCTTC. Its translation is CASRHGLTGGGNYGYTF.